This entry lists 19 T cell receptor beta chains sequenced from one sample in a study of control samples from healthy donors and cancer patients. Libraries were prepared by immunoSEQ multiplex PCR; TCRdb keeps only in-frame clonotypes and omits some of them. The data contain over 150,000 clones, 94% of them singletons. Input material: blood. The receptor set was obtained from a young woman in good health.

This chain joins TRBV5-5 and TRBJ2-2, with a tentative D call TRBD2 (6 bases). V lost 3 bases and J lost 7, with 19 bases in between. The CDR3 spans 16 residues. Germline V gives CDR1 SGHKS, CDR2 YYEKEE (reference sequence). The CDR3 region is CASSSLGRTNGGELFF. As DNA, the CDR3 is TGTGCCAGCAGCTCCCTGGGTAGGACTAACGGCGGGGAGCTGTTTTTT.

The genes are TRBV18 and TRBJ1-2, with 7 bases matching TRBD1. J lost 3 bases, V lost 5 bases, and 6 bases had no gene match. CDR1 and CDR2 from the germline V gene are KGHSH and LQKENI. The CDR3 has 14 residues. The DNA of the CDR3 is TGTGCCAGCTCATCTGGAACAGGGGACTATGGCTACACCTTC. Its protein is CASSSGTGDYGYTF. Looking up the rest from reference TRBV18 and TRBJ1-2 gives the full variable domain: NAGVMQNPRHLVRRRGQEARLRCSPMKGHSHVYWYRQLPEEGLKFMVYLQKENIIDESGMPKERFSAEFPKEGPSILRIQQVVRGDSAAYFCASSSGTGDYGYTFGSGTRLTVV.

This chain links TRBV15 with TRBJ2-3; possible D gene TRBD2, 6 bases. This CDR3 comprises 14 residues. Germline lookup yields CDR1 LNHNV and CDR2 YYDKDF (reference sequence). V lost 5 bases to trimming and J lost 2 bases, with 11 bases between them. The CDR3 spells CATSRGTLTDTQYF. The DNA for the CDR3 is TGTGCCACCAGCCGCGGGACCCTCACAGATACGCAGTATTTT.

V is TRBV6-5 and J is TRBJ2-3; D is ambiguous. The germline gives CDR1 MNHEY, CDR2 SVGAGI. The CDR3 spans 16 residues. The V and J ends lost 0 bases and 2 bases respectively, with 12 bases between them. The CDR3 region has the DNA TGTGCCAGCAGTTACTCGACTCAGGCCCTCACAGATACGCAGTATTTT. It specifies CASSYSTQALTDTQYF.

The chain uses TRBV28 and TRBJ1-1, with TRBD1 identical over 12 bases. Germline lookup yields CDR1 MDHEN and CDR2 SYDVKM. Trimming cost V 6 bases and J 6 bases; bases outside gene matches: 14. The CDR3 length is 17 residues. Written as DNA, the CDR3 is TGTGCCAGCAGGCATCCGGGACAGGGGGCGAGATTGGCTGAAGCTTTCTTT. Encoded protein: CASRHPGQGARLAEAFF.

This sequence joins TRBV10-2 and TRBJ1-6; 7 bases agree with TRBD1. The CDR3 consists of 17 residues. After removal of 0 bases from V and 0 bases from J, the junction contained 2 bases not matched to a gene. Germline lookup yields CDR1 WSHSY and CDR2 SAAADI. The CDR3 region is CASSESTGSSYNSPLHF. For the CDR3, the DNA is TGCGCCAGCAGTGAGTCGACAGGGAGCTCCTATAATTCACCCCTCCACTTT.

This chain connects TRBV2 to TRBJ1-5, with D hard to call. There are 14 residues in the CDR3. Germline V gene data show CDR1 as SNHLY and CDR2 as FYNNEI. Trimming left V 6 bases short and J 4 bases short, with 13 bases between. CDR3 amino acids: CASSPPIPNQPQHF. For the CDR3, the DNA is TGTGCCAGCAGCCCTCCAATCCCGAATCAGCCCCAGCATTTT. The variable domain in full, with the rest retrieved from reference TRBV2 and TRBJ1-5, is EPEVTQTPSHQVTQMGQEVILRCVPISNHLYFYWYRQILGQKVEFLVSFYNNEISEKSEIFDDQFSVERPDGSNFTLKIRSTKLEDSAMYFCASSPPIPNQPQHFGDGTRLSIL.

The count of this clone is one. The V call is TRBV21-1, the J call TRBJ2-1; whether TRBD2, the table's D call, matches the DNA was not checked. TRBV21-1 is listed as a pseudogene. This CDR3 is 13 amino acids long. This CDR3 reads CASTRGSGNEQFF. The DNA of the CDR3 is TGTGCCAGCACCCGGGGTAGCGGCAATGAGCAGTTCTTC.

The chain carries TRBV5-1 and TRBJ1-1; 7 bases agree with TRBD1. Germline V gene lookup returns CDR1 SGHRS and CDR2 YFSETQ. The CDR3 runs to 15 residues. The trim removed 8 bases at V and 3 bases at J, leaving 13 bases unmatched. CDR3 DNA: TGCGCCAGTTTACCCTTACAGGGGACGGACACTGAAGCTTTCTTT. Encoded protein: CASLPLQGTDTEAFF.

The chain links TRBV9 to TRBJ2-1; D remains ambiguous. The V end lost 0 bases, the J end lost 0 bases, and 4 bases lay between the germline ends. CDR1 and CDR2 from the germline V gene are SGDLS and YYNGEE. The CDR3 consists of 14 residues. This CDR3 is CASSVVGSYNEQFF. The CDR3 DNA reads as TGTGCCAGCAGCGTAGTGGGCTCCTACAATGAGCAGTTCTTC.

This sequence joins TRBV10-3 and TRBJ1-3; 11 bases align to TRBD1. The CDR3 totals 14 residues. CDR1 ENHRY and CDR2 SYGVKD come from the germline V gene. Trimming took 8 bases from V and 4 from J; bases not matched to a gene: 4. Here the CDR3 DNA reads TGTGCCATCCAAAGGGACAGGGGGGGAAACACCATATATTTT. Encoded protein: CAIQRDRGGNTIYF.

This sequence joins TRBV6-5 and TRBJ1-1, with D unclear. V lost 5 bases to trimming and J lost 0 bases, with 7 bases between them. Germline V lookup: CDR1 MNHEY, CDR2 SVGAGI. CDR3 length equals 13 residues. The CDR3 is CASSNLLNTEAFF. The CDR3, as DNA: TGTGCCAGCAGTAATCTTTTGAACACTGAAGCTTTCTTT.

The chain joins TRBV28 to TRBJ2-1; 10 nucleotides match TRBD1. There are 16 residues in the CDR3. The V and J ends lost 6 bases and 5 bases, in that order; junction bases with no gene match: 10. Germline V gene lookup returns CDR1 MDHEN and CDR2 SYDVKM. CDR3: CASRAPGTGANNEQFF. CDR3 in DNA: TGTGCCAGCAGGGCACCCGGGACAGGGGCAAACAATGAGCAGTTCTTC.

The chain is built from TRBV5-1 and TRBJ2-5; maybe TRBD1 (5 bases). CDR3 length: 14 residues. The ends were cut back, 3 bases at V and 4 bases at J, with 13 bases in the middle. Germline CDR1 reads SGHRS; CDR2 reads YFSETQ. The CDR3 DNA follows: TGCGCCAGCAGCTACGGACAATTCGTAGAGACCCAGTACTTC. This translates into CASSYGQFVETQYF.

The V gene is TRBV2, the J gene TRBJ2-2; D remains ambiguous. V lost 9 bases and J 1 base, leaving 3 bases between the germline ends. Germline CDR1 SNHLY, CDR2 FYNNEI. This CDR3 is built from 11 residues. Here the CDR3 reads CASQNTGELFF. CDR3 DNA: TGTGCCAGTCAGAACACCGGGGAGCTGTTTTTT.

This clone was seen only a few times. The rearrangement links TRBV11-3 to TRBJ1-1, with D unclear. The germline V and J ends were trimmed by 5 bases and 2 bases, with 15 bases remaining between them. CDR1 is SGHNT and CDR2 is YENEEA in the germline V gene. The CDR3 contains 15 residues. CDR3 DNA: TGTGCCAGCAGCATCAGACATTCCCCAAACACTGAAGCTTTCTTT. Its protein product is CASSIRHSPNTEAFF.

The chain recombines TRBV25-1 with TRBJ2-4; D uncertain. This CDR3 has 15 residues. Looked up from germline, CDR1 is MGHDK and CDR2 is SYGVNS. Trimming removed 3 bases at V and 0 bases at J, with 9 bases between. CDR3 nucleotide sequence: TGTGCCAGCAGTGACCCTACACTAGCCAAAAACATTCAGTACTTC. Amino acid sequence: CASSDPTLAKNIQYF.

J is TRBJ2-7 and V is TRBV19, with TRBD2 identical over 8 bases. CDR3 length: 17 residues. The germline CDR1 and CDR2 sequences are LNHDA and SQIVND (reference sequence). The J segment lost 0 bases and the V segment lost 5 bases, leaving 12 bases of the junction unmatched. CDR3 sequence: CASSLKSGGASSYEQYF. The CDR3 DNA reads TGTGCCAGTAGTCTTAAATCGGGGGGGGCGAGCTCCTACGAGCAGTACTTC.

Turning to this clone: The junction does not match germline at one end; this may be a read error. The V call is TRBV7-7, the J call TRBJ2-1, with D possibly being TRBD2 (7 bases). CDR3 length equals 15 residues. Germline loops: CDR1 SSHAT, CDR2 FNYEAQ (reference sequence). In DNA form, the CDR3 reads TGTGCTAGCAGCCCATCCGCCGGGGAGGGGGTTGAGCAGTTCTTC. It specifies CASSPSAGEGVEQFF.